The 31 T cell receptor beta chains below were found in one sample sequenced in a study of prognosis after radiotherapy for stage I lung cancer. Using two-round multiplex PCR, the authors amplified TCR beta CDR3 from genomic DNA. The authors ran first-round PCR with primers specific to each TRBV and TRBJ gene. TCRdb reprocessed the multiplex PCR reads via MiXCR and lists one record per CDR3 protein. There are roughly 30,000 distinct CDR3 sequences in the sample; around 30% occur only once, and 27% lies in the top ten. Specimen: PBMCs, collected before or after stereotactic body radiation therapy (not recorded which). Receptors were obtained from a donor aged 50 or older with non-small cell lung cancer.

This clonotype has ten or more counts. The chain recombines TRBV6-1 with TRBJ1-1, with TRBD1 matching over 8 bases. This CDR3 has 14 amino acids. Germline trimming cut 1 base from V and 4 bases from J; bases unmatched to any gene: 2. Germline CDR1 MNHNS, CDR2 SASEGT. CDR3 in DNA: TGTGCCAGCAGTGAAGGACAGGGGCCCACTGAAGCTTTCTTT. It codes for CASSEGQGPTEAFF.

This clonotype was observed many times. The gene calls are TRBV11-1 and TRBJ1-2; 8 positions match TRBD1. The junction had 9 bases not matched to a gene; V was cut back by 5 bases and J by 7 bases. CDR3 length equals 14 residues. Looked up from germline, CDR1 is SGHAT and CDR2 is FQDESV (reference sequence). Here the CDR3 DNA reads TGTGCCAGCAGCCCGGACAGGGTGGGTCCTGGCTACACCTTC. This gives the protein CASSPDRVGPGYTF.

This clonotype was observed at least ten times. The chain uses TRBV28 and TRBJ1-1; D unclear. Germline V lookup: CDR1 MDHEN, CDR2 SYDVKM. CDR3 length equals 11 residues. Trimming took 1 base from V and 4 from J, leaving 1 base between them. The CDR3 loop is CASSLSTEAFF. DNA of the CDR3: TGTGCCAGCAGTTTATCCACTGAAGCTTTCTTT.

V gene TRBV6-1 combines with J gene TRBJ1-3; D gene uncertain. This CDR3 is built from 17 residues. Trimming took off 7 bases at V and 3 bases at J, with 22 bases between the two ends. Per germline, CDR1 MNHNS and CDR2 SASEGT. The DNA for the CDR3 is TGTGCCAGCACCGCCGCCGGTACGATGTGCTTTGGAAACACCATATATTTT. Amino acid sequence: CASTAAGTMCFGNTIYF.

This chain links TRBV5-4 with TRBJ1-1; tentatively, D is TRBD1 (5 bases). Trimming took off 2 bases at V and 3 bases at J, with 29 bases between the two ends. The CDR3 is 20 residues long. Germline CDR1 is SGHNT and CDR2 is YYREEE (reference sequence). The CDR3 here is CASSLGGSRLVGGNDTEAFF. The CDR3 nucleotides read TGTGCCAGCAGCTTAGGTGGCAGCCGCTTGGTGGGGGGGAATGACACTGAAGCTTTCTTT.

V is TRBV7-2 and J is TRBJ1-3; D uncertain. The germline gives CDR1 SGHTA, CDR2 FQGNSA. The CDR3 length is 16 residues. Deletions cut 3 bases from V and 0 bases from J, with 12 bases between. Here the CDR3 DNA reads TGTGCCAGCAGCTTCATGAACAGCCTCTCTGGAAACACCATATATTTT. Translated: CASSFMNSLSGNTIYF.

This clonotype was counted at least ten times. This chain uses TRBV6-1 with TRBJ1-3, with a tentative D call TRBD1 (5 bases). The V end was cut by 6 bases, the J end by 8 bases, with 14 bases between. The CDR3 consists of 13 residues. The germline gives CDR1 MNHNS, CDR2 SASEGT. The CDR3 DNA sequence: TGTGCCAGCAGAGCCCCCGGGGGGGACACCATATATTTT. This gives the protein CASRAPGGDTIYF.

This clonotype was observed at least ten times. The rearrangement joins TRBV19 to TRBJ1-1; 7 bases are shared with TRBD1. Unmatched junction bases numbered 7, after V lost 6 bases and J lost 3 bases. The CDR3 has 14 residues. Germline CDR1 and CDR2: LNHDA and SQIVND (reference sequence). The CDR3 protein is CASREGGSDTEAFF. The CDR3 nucleotides are TGTGCCAGTAGGGAAGGGGGCTCGGACACTGAAGCTTTCTTT.

The genes are TRBV5-1 and TRBJ2-2, with D maybe TRBD1 (6 bases). Deletions cut 4 bases from V and 0 bases from J, with 10 bases between. CDR1 and CDR2 (germline): SGHRS, YFSETQ. This CDR3 is built from 15 residues. The CDR3 DNA is TGCGCCAGCAGCGCCGGGACAACGAACACCGGGGAGCTGTTTTTT. It is translated as CASSAGTTNTGELFF.

The chain recombines TRBV12-3 or TRBV12-4 with TRBJ2-3; D possibly corresponds to TRBD1 (5 bases). This CDR3 is built from 14 residues. V was pared by 5 bases and J by 2 bases, with 11 bases between. The CDR3 loop reads CASSMTEITDTQYF. The CDR3 DNA follows: TGTGCCAGCAGTATGACAGAAATCACAGATACGCAGTATTTT.

This clonotype was found many times. A much larger clone differs from this one at a single base, so this may be a read error. This chain joins TRBV19 and TRBJ2-1, with a weak D call TRBD2 (5 bases). With 3 bases removed from V and 4 bases from J, the gap between germline ends came to 16 bases. Germline loops: CDR1 LNHDA, CDR2 SQIVND (reference sequence). The CDR3 is 16 amino acids. The CDR3: CASSIRPEGNYNEQFF. CDR3 DNA sequence: TGTGCCAGTAGTATTCGGCCAGAGGGAAATTACAATGAGCAGTTCTTC.

This clonotype has a count of ten or more. V gene TRBV25-1 combines with J gene TRBJ1-1; no clear D. Trimming took 3 bases from V and 4 from J, leaving 15 bases between them. CDR1 and CDR2 from the germline V gene are MGHDK and SYGVNS. The CDR3 has 15 residues. Here the CDR3 reads CASSDGPLIGTEAFF. The CDR3 DNA reads TGTGCCAGCAGTGACGGACCCCTAATAGGCACTGAAGCTTTCTTT.

This rearrangement joins TRBV6-1 to TRBJ2-7; no clear D gene. V was shortened by 7 bases and J by 0 bases, with 10 bases between the two germline ends. This CDR3 has 13 residues. Germline CDR1 reads MNHNS; CDR2 reads SASEGT. The CDR3 loop is CASNVLSSYEQYF. CDR3 nucleotide sequence: TGTGCCAGCAATGTACTGAGCTCCTACGAGCAGTACTTC.

In its sample, this clonotype was seen many times. This chain joins TRBV6-1 and TRBJ2-1; TRBD2 matches 12 bases. Trimming at V came to 7 bases and at J to 8 bases, leaving 3 bases not matched to a gene. Germline CDR1 MNHNS, CDR2 SASEGT. This CDR3 is built from 13 residues. CDR3: CASNRLAGDEQFF. For the CDR3, the DNA is TGTGCCAGCAACCGACTAGCGGGGGATGAGCAGTTCTTC.

The CDR3 reads CASSVGTSLTGNYGYTF. CDR3 in DNA: TGTGCCAGCAGCGTAGGGACCTCCTTGACAGGGAACTATGGCTACACCTTC. The V and J genes are TRBV9 and TRBJ1-2; 7 bases map to TRBD1. Germline V lookup: CDR1 SGDLS, CDR2 YYNGEE. Germline trimming cut 0 bases from V and 2 bases from J; bases unmatched to any gene: 10. The CDR3 runs 17 residues.

There are many counts of this clonotype. J is TRBJ1-1 and V is TRBV3-1, with D tentatively TRBD1 (5 bases). Trimming left V 3 bases short and J 4 bases short, with 9 bases between. Germline V gene lookup returns CDR1 LGHDT and CDR2 YNNKEL (reference sequence). The CDR3 runs to 13 residues. CDR3 nucleotides: TGTGCCAGCAGCCAGGGACTAGGCACTGAAGCTTTCTTT. As protein: CASSQGLGTEAFF.

This clonotype was seen at least ten times. The chain couples TRBV6-1 to TRBJ1-1; D not resolved. The germline V gene encodes CDR1 MNHNS and CDR2 SASEGT. This CDR3 comprises 14 residues. The V end was cut by 7 bases, the J end by 5 bases, with 17 bases between. This chain's CDR3 is CASKVSEGETEAFF. CDR3 sequence (DNA): TGTGCCAGCAAAGTTTCCGAGGGTGAAACTGAAGCTTTCTTT.

On this clonotype: A clone one base away is much larger, so this may be a read error. The chain combines TRBV6-2 or TRBV6-3 with TRBJ2-5; no definite D call. V lost 4 bases to trimming and J lost 5 bases, with 17 bases between them. CDR1 and CDR2 from the germline V gene are MNHEY and SVGEGT. The CDR3 runs to 15 residues. The CDR3 nucleotides read TGTGCCAGCAGTTCCCTCTTCTGGAACTCTGAGACCCAGTACTTC. The encoded protein is CASSSLFWNSETQYF.

Turning to this clonotype: Only one base separates this from a far larger clonotype, so it likely reflects a read error. The genes are TRBV6-5 and TRBJ1-2; no clear D. This CDR3 contains 15 residues. Germline CDR1 reads MNHEY; CDR2 reads SVGAGI. V was pared by 5 bases and J by 6 bases, with 19 bases between. DNA for the CDR3: TGTGCCAGCAGTCGGGATAGGGCTAGGAACAATGGCTACACCTTC. Amino acid sequence: CASSRDRARNNGYTF.

This clonotype occurred many times. The rearrangement uses TRBV9 and TRBJ1-2; tentative D call: TRBD1 (6 bases). The ends were cut back, 4 bases at V and 6 bases at J, with 10 bases in the middle. CDR1 is SGDLS and CDR2 is YYNGEE in the germline V gene. The length of the CDR3 is 12 residues. CDR3 loop: CASSLEGDGYTF. The CDR3 nucleotides are TGTGCCAGCAGCCTAGAGGGGGATGGCTACACCTTC.

Comments on this clonotype: Given a much more abundant clone one base away, this may be a read error. The chain carries TRBV10-2 and TRBJ2-5; 9 positions agree with TRBD2. V lost 10 bases and J lost 5; bases outside the gene matches: 17. Germline V lookup: CDR1 WSHSY, CDR2 SAAADI. The CDR3 covers 16 residues. The CDR3 nucleotides read TGCGCCATCACCGGAGGTAGCGGGGGACTTTGGGAGACCCAGTACTTC. This encodes CAITGGSGGLWETQYF.

This clonotype was recorded many times. The rearrangement joins TRBV15 to TRBJ1-2; no firm D call. The CDR3 has 11 amino acids. The V end was cut by 5 bases, the J end by 5 bases, with 6 bases between. Germline V gene data show CDR1 as LNHNV and CDR2 as YYDKDF (reference sequence). The CDR3 sequence: CATSGNYGYTF. CDR3 DNA: TGTGCCACCAGCGGCAATTATGGCTACACCTTC.

This clonotype appeared a single time. This chain joins TRBV12-3 or TRBV12-4 and TRBJ1-6, with D maybe TRBD1 (6 bases). CDR3 size: 14 residues. Between the trimmed V and J ends, which lost 5 bases and 9 bases, there was a span of 14 bases. CDR3 in DNA: TGTGCCAGCAGTCCCACAGGGTACAGTTCACCCCTCCACTTT. Amino acids: CASSPTGYSSPLHF.

The chain employs TRBV24-1 and TRBJ2-3, with D hard to call. Germline CDR1 is KGHDR and CDR2 is SFDVKD. The CDR3 covers 13 residues. V was trimmed by 4 bases and J by 7 bases, leaving 11 bases between them. The CDR3 sequence: CATSDPCTYTQYF. CDR3 in DNA: TGTGCCACCAGTGACCCATGTACATATACGCAGTATTTT.

This rearrangement joins TRBV2 to TRBJ2-1; TRBD2 agrees at 14 bases. The CDR3 is made up of 18 amino acids. Germline V CDR1 and CDR2: SNHLY, FYNNEI. Germline trimming cut 0 bases from V and 8 bases from J; bases unmatched to any gene: 9. The CDR3 protein is CASSEASTSGGAGHEQFF. CDR3 in DNA: TGTGCCAGCAGTGAAGCCTCGACTAGCGGGGGGGCCGGGCATGAGCAGTTCTTC. Full variable domain (missing parts from reference TRBV2 and TRBJ2-1): EPEVTQTPSHQVTQMGQEVILRCVPISNHLYFYWYRQILGQKVEFLVSFYNNEISEKSEIFDDQFSVERPDGSNFTLKIRSTKLEDSAMYFCASSEASTSGGAGHEQFFGPGTRLTVL.

In this sample, this clonotype turned up many times. This chain uses TRBV29-1 with TRBJ1-1; D is uncertain. Trimming pared 4 bases from V and 7 bases from J, leaving 19 bases between. Germline V gives CDR1 SQVTM, CDR2 ANQGSEA. This CDR3 comprises 14 residues. CDR3 sequence: CSVAPLQSYFEAFF. In DNA form, the CDR3 reads TGCAGCGTTGCCCCCCTGCAGTCCTATTTTGAAGCTTTCTTT. Full variable domain (remainder filled in from reference TRBV29-1 and TRBJ1-1): SAVISQKPSRDICQRGTSLTIQCQVDSQVTMMFWYRQQPGQSLTLIATANQGSEATYESGFVIDKFPISRPNLTFSTLTVSNMSPEDSSIYLCSVAPLQSYFEAFFGQGTRLTVV.

This clonotype showed up many times. The chain is built from TRBV7-9 and TRBJ2-5; TRBD1 or TRBD2 may be the D gene (5 bases each). The V end was cut by 5 bases, the J end by 2 bases, with 15 bases between. Germline V gene sequence: CDR1 SEHNR, CDR2 FQNEAQ (reference sequence). The CDR3 consists of 15 residues. CDR3 sequence reads: CASSPPRDPQETQYF. The CDR3 coding sequence is TGTGCCAGCAGCCCCCCCCGGGACCCTCAAGAGACCCAGTACTTC.

This clonotype was detected ten times or more. The chain employs TRBV7-2 and TRBJ2-5; D remains ambiguous. The CDR3 length is 14 residues. The V gene lost 5 bases and the J gene lost 5 bases, with 15 bases spanning the gap. Looked up from germline, CDR1 is SGHTA and CDR2 is FQGNSA. Here the CDR3 reads CASSGSWATETQYF. The DNA for the CDR3 is TGTGCCAGCAGCGGATCTTGGGCCACGGAGACCCAGTACTTC. The full variable domain, completed using reference TRBV7-2 and TRBJ2-5, is GAGVSQSPSNKVTEKGKDVELRCDPISGHTALYWYRQSLGQGLEFLIYFQGNSAPDKSGLPSDRFSAERTGGSVSTLTIQRTQQEDSAVYLCASSGSWATETQYFGPGTRLLVL.

This clonotype has ten or more counts. The chain joins TRBV27 to TRBJ2-7; TRBD2 aligns across 13 bases. This CDR3 is built from 14 residues. Germline V gene sequence: CDR1 MNHEY, CDR2 SMNVEV (reference sequence). V dropped 6 bases and J dropped 5; count of bases not matched to a gene: 4. This CDR3 is CASRTSGGPHEQYF. The CDR3 nucleotides are TGTGCCAGCAGGACTAGCGGGGGGCCCCACGAGCAGTACTTC.

This clonotype was observed once. The V call is TRBV12-5, the J call TRBJ1-5; D not certain. This CDR3 is 13 amino acids long. Germline CDR1 LGHNT, CDR2 FRNRAP. V was pared by 7 bases and J by 4 bases, with 11 bases between. For the CDR3, the DNA is TGTGCTAGTGCCCTCAACCAGAATCAGCCCCAGCATTTT. This gives the protein CASALNQNQPQHF.

This clonotype was detected many times. V is TRBV14 and J is TRBJ2-5, with D perhaps assigned TRBD1 or TRBD2 (5 bases each). The CDR3 totals 13 residues. The germline gives CDR1 SGHDN, CDR2 FVKESK. Trimming pared 4 bases from V and 7 bases from J, leaving 13 bases between. CDR3 sequence (DNA): TGTGCCAGCAGCCCCGGGACGGGGATGACCCAGTACTTC. Residues: CASSPGTGMTQYF.